Each of the 28 T cell receptor beta chains below was sequenced from the same sample in a study of blood T cell repertoires in COVID-19 (dated by TCRdb to 2020 to 2021). Libraries were constructed by the immunoSEQ multiplex PCR assay. TCRdb's version of the immuneACCESS table is confined to in-frame rearrangements and falls short of the full clone set. An unresolved V gene accounts for under half of the shortfall where checked; the remainder is of unknown origin. For this sample the table gives under 150,000 clones, of which 85% to 90% were detected only once. The top ten clonotypes cover approximately 4% of the sample. Sequencing was done on a sample of peripheral blood. These receptor sequences come from a woman between 35 and 50 years old with acute or convalescent COVID-19.

The chain is built from TRBV18 and TRBJ1-3; 8 bases map to TRBD1. The CDR3 sequence is 16 residues long. In germline, CDR1 is KGHSH, CDR2 LQKENI. Trimming took 4 bases from V and 7 from J; bases not matched to a gene: 12. CDR3 sequence (DNA): TGTGCCAGCTCACTTTCTTCGGGACAGGAAAAGAACACCATATATTTT. Residues: CASSLSSGQEKNTIYF.

V is TRBV19 and J is TRBJ1-1; D is uncertain. CDR1 and CDR2 (germline): LNHDA, SQIVND (reference sequence). Trimming pared 6 bases from V and 1 base from J, leaving 15 bases between. CDR3 size: 15 residues. The CDR3 DNA reads as TGTGCCAGTAGCCCCGATCCGACACCGAACACTGAAGCTTTCTTT. Translated: CASSPDPTPNTEAFF.

The chain joins TRBV27 to TRBJ1-2; TRBD1 aligns across 9 bases. There are 13 residues in the CDR3. Germline trimming cut 8 bases from V and 5 bases from J; bases unmatched to any gene: 6. Germline values: CDR1 MNHEY, CDR2 SMNVEV (reference sequence). CDR3 DNA sequence: TGTGCCAGCGGACGCGGGACAGGGTATGGCTACACCTTC. Residues: CASGRGTGYGYTF.

The J gene is TRBJ2-1, the V gene TRBV12-5; 8 nucleotides agree with TRBD2. The V gene end was trimmed by 7 bases and the J gene end by 2 bases; junction bases not matched to a gene: 7. Germline CDR1 and CDR2: LGHNT and FRNRAP. The CDR3 spans 15 residues. The CDR3 loop reads CASASSGGTYNEQFF. Written as DNA, the CDR3 is TGTGCTAGTGCCTCGAGCGGGGGTACCTACAATGAGCAGTTCTTC.

The genes are TRBV27 and TRBJ2-2; 11 bases fit TRBD1. V shed 7 bases and J 4 bases; nucleotides not matched to a gene: 11. Germline V gene lookup returns CDR1 MNHEY and CDR2 SMNVEV (reference sequence). This CDR3 comprises 17 residues. The CDR3 coding sequence is TGTGCCAGCAAAATTATAGGACAGGGGGCAGTCACCGGGGAGCTGTTTTTT. It codes for CASKIIGQGAVTGELFF.

The V and J genes are TRBV28 and TRBJ1-1; D gene ambiguous. V shed 2 bases and J shed 8 bases, with 9 bases lying between them. The CDR3 contains 12 residues. Germline V gene lookup returns CDR1 MDHEN and CDR2 SYDVKM. The CDR3: CASSLGETEAFF. As DNA, the CDR3 is TGTGCCAGCAGTTTAGGGGAGACAGAAGCTTTCTTT.

Only a few counts were recorded for this clone. The V and J genes are TRBV27 and TRBJ1-5, with a tentative D call TRBD1 (6 bases). Germline assignment: CDR1 MNHEY and CDR2 SMNVEV (reference sequence). V dropped 5 bases and J dropped 4 bases, with 15 bases sitting between them. The CDR3 runs to 15 residues. CDR3 coding DNA: TGTGCCAGCAGTCGGACGGGACATCTAAATCAGCCCCAGCATTTT. This codes for CASSRTGHLNQPQHF.

In DNA, the CDR3 is TGCAGCGTGGGGGACAGGGGATACGAGCAGTACTTC. Its protein product is CSVGDRGYEQYF. The V gene is TRBV29-1, the J gene TRBJ2-7, with TRBD1 matching over 10 bases. CDR1 is SQVTM and CDR2 is ANQGSEA in the germline V gene. CDR3 length equals 12 residues. The V and J ends lost 6 bases and 4 bases, in that order; junction bases with no gene match: 3.

This clone was detected once. The chain has TRBV25-1 and TRBJ1-5; 9 bases are a match to TRBD1. The J segment lost 5 bases and the V segment lost 5 bases, leaving 7 bases of the junction unmatched. This CDR3 has 15 amino acids. Germline V gives CDR1 MGHDK, CDR2 SYGVNS. CDR3 amino acids: CASSPSGTGHQPQHF. In DNA, the CDR3 is TGTGCCAGCAGTCCCTCCGGGACAGGGCATCAGCCCCAGCATTTT.

The chain has TRBV18 and TRBJ1-5, with D unclear. V was pared by 6 bases and J by 2 bases, with 14 bases between. The CDR3 is made up of 15 amino acids. CDR1 is KGHSH, CDR2 LQKENI, per germline. CDR3 bases: TGTGCCAGCTCCCAGGCACTCGGCGGCAATCAGCCCCAGCATTTT. It codes for CASSQALGGNQPQHF.

The rearrangement joins TRBV29-1 to TRBJ2-2; possibly TRBD1 for D (6 bases). V was trimmed by 1 base and J by 5 bases, leaving 17 bases between them. The CDR3 length is 16 residues. The germline CDR1 and CDR2 sequences are SQVTM and ANQGSEA. DNA for the CDR3: TGCAGCGTTGAAGTTAACCCGGGACATAATACCGGGGAGCTGTTTTTT. This codes for CSVEVNPGHNTGELFF.

The gene calls are TRBV11-2 and TRBJ2-7; 15 bases fit TRBD2. CDR3 length: 14 amino acids. Looked up from germline, CDR1 is SGHAT and CDR2 is FQNNGV. The V segment lost 6 bases and the J segment 6 bases; nucleotides outside the gene matches: 3. The CDR3 is CASRSGLAGGEQYF. The CDR3, as DNA: TGTGCCAGCAGATCGGGACTAGCGGGAGGCGAGCAGTACTTC.

V usage is TRBV19 and J usage is TRBJ2-1; 13 positions agree with TRBD2. J gave up 2 bases and V 4 bases, and 5 bases lay outside the gene matches. The germline V gene encodes CDR1 LNHDA and CDR2 SQIVND (reference sequence). The CDR3 contains 17 residues. The CDR3 loop is CASSTGGTSGAYNEQFF. The CDR3 bases are TGTGCCAGTAGTACTGGGGGGACTAGCGGGGCCTACAATGAGCAGTTCTTC.

This rearrangement joins TRBV2 to TRBJ2-7, with TRBD1 identical over 8 bases. CDR1 is SNHLY and CDR2 is FYNNEI in the germline V gene. With 5 bases clipped from V and 7 bases from J, the junction kept 1 base outside the gene matches. The CDR3 sequence is 11 residues long. The DNA of the CDR3 is TGTGCCAGCAGTTACAGGGGGGAGCAGTACTTC. This encodes CASSYRGEQYF.

The chain recombines TRBV5-6 with TRBJ2-7; 8 bases line up with TRBD2. The germline gives CDR1 SGHDT, CDR2 YYEEEE. V was clipped by 1 base and J by 12 bases; unmatched bases: 6. CDR3 length: 12 amino acids. CDR3 nucleotide sequence: TGTGCCAGCAGCTTGTTAGCGGGGCTGGTGTACTTC. Protein sequence: CASSLLAGLVYF.

V gene TRBV9 combines with J gene TRBJ1-1; no firm D call. This CDR3 is built from 14 residues. V gave up 0 bases and J gave up 3 bases, with 9 bases separating them. Germline CDR1 is SGDLS and CDR2 is YYNGEE. The CDR3 sequence is CASSVDVDYTEAFF. CDR3 coding DNA: TGTGCCAGCAGCGTAGACGTAGACTACACTGAAGCTTTCTTT.

The chain uses TRBV5-4 and TRBJ2-7, with 11 nucleotides matching TRBD2. This CDR3 region has 15 residues. The V gene's germline CDR1 is SGHNT and CDR2 YYREEE (reference sequence). V trimming: 2 bases; J trimming: 4 bases; junction bases outside the gene matches: 5. The CDR3 is CASSLTSGSGYEQYF. The CDR3 nucleotides are TGTGCCAGCAGCTTAACTAGCGGGAGTGGTTACGAGCAGTACTTC.

The J gene is TRBJ1-6, the V gene TRBV25-1; 8 bases are a match to TRBD1. The CDR3 spans 16 residues. V lost 8 bases and J lost 7; bases outside the gene matches: 13. The germline V gene encodes CDR1 MGHDK and CDR2 SYGVNS. The CDR3: CASGPSRDRINSPLHF. CDR3 bases: TGTGCCAGCGGCCCTTCCCGGGACAGGATAAATTCACCCCTCCACTTT.

The chain joins TRBV5-1 to TRBJ1-5, with a weak D call TRBD1 (5 bases). The germline V gene has CDR1 SGHRS and CDR2 YFSETQ. The CDR3 is made up of 13 amino acids. The V and J ends lost 0 bases and 4 bases respectively, with 5 bases between them. Here the CDR3 DNA reads TGCGCCAGCAGCTTGGGACAGAATCAGCCCCAGCATTTT. Translation gives CASSLGQNQPQHF. Supplemented by reference TRBV5-1 and TRBJ1-5, the full variable domain reads KAGVTQTPRYLIKTRGQQVTLSCSPISGHRSVSWYQQTPGQGLQFLFEYFSETQRNKGNFPGRFSGRQFSNSRSEMNVSTLELGDSALYLCASSLGQNQPQHFGDGTRLSIL.

The V gene is TRBV7-9, the J gene TRBJ1-3; no clear D. The CDR3 contains 15 residues. Trimming took 5 bases from V and 2 from J, leaving 13 bases between them. The germline V gene encodes CDR1 SEHNR and CDR2 FQNEAQ (reference sequence). The CDR3 region is CASSTLRQPGNTIYF. The CDR3, as DNA: TGTGCCAGCAGCACCCTCAGGCAGCCTGGAAACACCATATATTTT.

This chain connects TRBV5-5 to TRBJ2-1; TRBD2 matches 9 bases. The V segment lost 1 base and the J segment 9 bases; nucleotides outside the gene matches: 8. CDR1 and CDR2 from the germline V gene are SGHKS and YYEKEE (reference sequence). The CDR3 covers 15 residues. CDR3 in amino acids: CASSLFASGISEQFF. As DNA, the CDR3 is TGTGCCAGCAGCTTGTTTGCTAGCGGGATAAGTGAGCAGTTCTTC.

V usage is TRBV7-6 and J usage is TRBJ1-2; unclear D gene. The CDR3 is 15 amino acids. The V gene's germline CDR1 is SGHVS and CDR2 FNYEAQ. V dropped 1 base and J dropped 0 bases, with 9 bases sitting between them. Here the CDR3 DNA reads TGTGCCAGCAGCTTAGGAGCTATGGCTAACTATGGCTACACCTTC. Protein product: CASSLGAMANYGYTF.

This clone was observed once. The rearrangement links TRBV27 to TRBJ2-5, with 9 bases fitting TRBD1. The CDR3 contains 19 residues. Germline values: CDR1 MNHEY, CDR2 SMNVEV (reference sequence). The V segment lost 5 bases and the J segment 1 base; nucleotides outside the gene matches: 17. CDR3 sequence reads: CASSPLSGQGGAVQETQYF. As DNA, the CDR3 is TGTGCCAGCAGTCCCCTTTCGGGACAGGGCGGGGCCGTCCAAGAGACCCAGTACTTC.

The chain links TRBV7-9 to TRBJ1-5; D remains ambiguous. The CDR3 is 16 amino acids. Germline CDR1 reads SEHNR; CDR2 reads FQNEAQ (reference sequence). V dropped 3 bases and J dropped 7 bases, with 19 bases sitting between them. The CDR3 region is CASSFYPDLMGQPQHF. The DNA for the CDR3 is TGTGCCAGCAGCTTCTACCCGGACTTAATGGGGCAGCCCCAGCATTTT.

The chain couples TRBV18 to TRBJ2-3; 9 nucleotides agree with TRBD2. The CDR3 has 16 amino acids. Per the germline V gene, CDR1 is KGHSH and CDR2 is LQKENI. V lost 2 bases and J lost 1; bases outside the gene matches: 4. The CDR3 is CASSPISSGGTDTQYF. As DNA, the CDR3 is TGTGCCAGCTCACCAATTTCTAGCGGGGGCACAGATACGCAGTATTTT.

The rearrangement uses TRBV28 and TRBJ1-5; 7 nucleotides agree with TRBD1. The trim removed 2 bases at V and 2 bases at J, leaving 3 bases unmatched. The CDR3 runs to 15 residues. Germline V lookup: CDR1 MDHEN, CDR2 SYDVKM. CDR3 loop: CASSLQGVRNQPQHF. The CDR3 region has the DNA TGTGCCAGCAGTTTACAGGGGGTGCGCAATCAGCCCCAGCATTTT.

V and J are TRBV28 and TRBJ1-2; D remains ambiguous. The germline CDR1 and CDR2 sequences are MDHEN and SYDVKM. The CDR3 has 12 amino acids. Trimming cost V 3 bases and J 3 bases, with 5 bases left between them. The CDR3 here is CASSFPDYGYTF. The CDR3 nucleotides read TGTGCCAGCAGTTTTCCCGACTATGGCTACACCTTC.

This clone was observed once. The chain carries TRBV27 and TRBJ2-1; 8 positions agree with TRBD2. V shed 5 bases and J 1 base; nucleotides not matched to a gene: 10. The CDR3 runs to 17 residues. CDR1 is MNHEY, CDR2 SMNVEV, per germline (reference sequence). The CDR3 spells CASSVHLAGGSYNEQFF. The CDR3 nucleotides are TGTGCCAGCAGTGTCCATCTAGCGGGTGGGTCCTACAATGAGCAGTTCTTC.